This TCR beta chain was identified in a study of blood T cell repertoires in COVID-19 (dated by TCRdb to 2018 to 2021). Study-wide context: Samples covering the acute and convalescent phases of COVID-19 were provided by collaborators in the United States, Italy and Spain. The material from the prospective study consisted of cDNA or gDNA derived from T cells, B-cell-depleted T cells, or PBMCs. The dataset comprised deeply sampled blood TCRbeta repertoires from subjects exposed to, actively infected with, or recovered from COVID-19. The repertoires were released in a freely available public database meant as a resource for research on the immune response to SARS-CoV-2. Samples came from the ongoing ImmuneRACE study (first 160 participants) plus 1,254 subjects from 6 global collaborators. Nearly every sample came with metadata listing a de-identified subject ID, COVID-19 status, age in years and sex. Where HLA class I and class II types were available, the types were taken from metadata supplied by the sample provider, not from assay-based typing. Results and caveats for the whole study, not just this receptor: Clinical and demographic metadata were provided uncurated, with the amount varying by source and participant.

The CDR3, cysteine through phenylalanine, is 15 amino acids long. Kept here is only the CDR3 DNA, which spans 45 bases and is read in frame from base 1. The germline V gene yields SGHDN for CDR1 and FVKESK for CDR2. V loses 2 bases at its end and J loses 5 bases; junction bases beyond the gene matches: 8. Regarding this clone: The clone's antigen remains unknown. Base qualities are not provided; no much larger clone lies one nucleotide away.

TCRbeta CDR3 regions were amplified from genomic DNA by means of the immunoSEQ Assay, a bias-controlled multiplex PCR. Per the original workflow: Within the assay, amplification of reference gene primers was used to estimate how many nucleated cells each sample contained. To quantify the absolute abundance of each unique TCRbeta CDR3 rearrangement, sequence reads were collapsed and filtered. Productive Simpson clonality was computed per sample as the square root of Simpson's diversity index over productive rearrangements. The clones in this table, taken by TCRdb from immuneACCESS, are in-frame only. Not every clone is retained; where verified, under half of the shortfall comes from an unresolved V gene, and the cause of the rest is unknown. From that table come the V and J calls and clone size; the DNA was used to work out D and trimming. This sample lists roughly 27,000 clones; about 91% were detected once. Clones ranked in the top ten supply approximately 15% of the sample.

Whole blood was collected in K2EDTA tubes by collaborating institutions according to the institutions' own protocols. Collaborator samples were shipped for TCRbeta analysis as frozen whole blood, isolated PBMCs, or DNA extracted from either sample type. The TCR sequence derives from a human donor with active COVID-19. The donor label of this sample is uncertain. The chain is encoded by TRBV14 joined to TRBJ2-5, and 7 junction bases match TRBD1. Sequencing was carried out using peripheral blood. The CDR3 corresponds to CASSQYSGQTETQYF. The bases are TGTGCCAGCAGCCAATACTCGGGACAGACGGAGACCCAGTACTTC.